Presented here are 31 T cell receptor beta chains from one specimen sequenced in a study of blood T cell repertoires in COVID-19 (TCRdb year 2020). The library was obtained by the immunoSEQ multiplex PCR assay. TCRdb stores this immuneACCESS table with in-frame sequences only. Part of the clones is absent; in the studies checked, under half of the shortfall reflects unresolved V genes, and no reason is known for the rest. This sample gives fewer than 500,000 clones in total; more than 75% of them show up just once. The ten largest clones represent roughly 1.2% of the sample. The sequencing sample was made of peripheral blood. The source of these receptors is a human donor with acute or convalescent COVID-19. The donor label of this sample is uncertain.

The chain joins TRBV10-1 to TRBJ2-2, with TRBD1 as a possible D gene (6 bases). Germline assignment: CDR1 WNHNN and CDR2 SYGVQD (reference sequence). The V and J ends lost 9 bases and 3 bases respectively, with 14 bases between them. This CDR3 is built from 14 residues. The CDR3 DNA is TGCGCCAGGGGGGAAGACAGGTACACCGGGGAGCTGTTTTTT. This gives the protein CARGEDRYTGELFF.

The CDR3 DNA is TGTGCCAGCAGCTCCATGACGGGGTCCACGGAAGCTTTCTTT. Translating it yields CASSSMTGSTEAFF. The chain links TRBV7-8 to TRBJ1-1; D not certain. This CDR3 spans 14 amino acids. V was cut by 4 bases and J by 8 bases, with 17 bases left in between. Germline CDR1 reads SGHVS; CDR2 reads FQNEAQ.

This chain connects TRBV6-5 to TRBJ1-5; 7 bases are shared with TRBD1. The V gene's germline CDR1 is MNHEY and CDR2 SVGAGI. Trimming at V came to 0 bases and at J to 6 bases, leaving 5 bases not matched to a gene. The CDR3 loop spans 15 amino acids. The CDR3 region has the DNA TGTGCCAGCAGTTACTCGAATGCAGGGGGTCAGCCCCAGCATTTT. Its protein is CASSYSNAGGQPQHF.

The chain recombines TRBV2 with TRBJ1-2; D call uncertain. Germline V gives CDR1 SNHLY, CDR2 FYNNEI. The CDR3 sequence is 14 residues long. V lost 5 bases and J lost 7, with 17 bases in between. CDR3 in DNA: TGTGCCAGCAGTTCTAAAGTCCCGCGGCTTGGCTACACCTTC. Amino acid sequence: CASSSKVPRLGYTF.

V is TRBV2 and J is TRBJ2-3; 8 bases match TRBD1. The CDR3 runs 15 residues. Germline loops: CDR1 SNHLY, CDR2 FYNNEI. With 6 bases clipped from V and 4 bases from J, the junction kept 9 bases outside the gene matches. The DNA for the CDR3 is TGTGCCAGCAGAGGACAGGGTTTAGGCCCAGATACGCAGTATTTT. Translation gives CASRGQGLGPDTQYF.

This chain's CDR3 is CASSLDGTGGQPQHF. CDR3 coding DNA: TGTGCCAGCAGCTTAGACGGGACAGGGGGTCAGCCCCAGCATTTT. The chain couples TRBV7-2 to TRBJ1-5, with 11 bases that match TRBD1. CDR1 is SGHTA and CDR2 is FQGNSA in the germline V gene. The CDR3 length is 15 residues. Trimming cost V 1 base and J 6 bases; bases outside gene matches: 2.

This chain joins TRBV6-1 and TRBJ1-5; 7 positions agree with TRBD1. J lost 5 bases, V lost 3 bases, and 7 bases had no gene match. Germline V gene data show CDR1 as MNHNS and CDR2 as SASEGT. The CDR3 totals 15 residues. CDR3 DNA sequence: TGTGCCAGCAGTGATTGGACAGGTGGTTATCAGCCCCAGCATTTT. It encodes CASSDWTGGYQPQHF.

The chain has TRBV27 and TRBJ1-2, with 7 bases aligning to TRBD1. Germline lookup yields CDR1 MNHEY and CDR2 SMNVEV (reference sequence). The CDR3 sequence is 15 residues long. V lost 4 bases, J lost 6 bases, and 11 bases stayed unmatched. CDR3 coding DNA: TGTGCCAGCAGTTCAGACAGGGTAATTTCCCATGGCTACACCTTC. Translation gives CASSSDRVISHGYTF.

The gene calls are TRBV30 and TRBJ2-7; D is unresolved. The V and J ends lost 5 bases and 2 bases respectively, with 19 bases between them. The CDR3 loop spans 15 amino acids. Germline values: CDR1 GTSNPN, CDR2 SVGIG (reference sequence). CDR3 region: CAWAESPGLPYEQYF. The CDR3 DNA sequence: TGTGCCTGGGCCGAAAGTCCCGGGTTGCCCTACGAGCAGTACTTC.

The J gene is TRBJ2-7, the V gene TRBV5-8; 10 nucleotides align to TRBD1. The CDR3 covers 15 residues. Trimming cost V 4 bases and J 0 bases; bases outside gene matches: 4. Germline values: CDR1 SGHTS, CDR2 YDEGEE. The CDR3 loop reads CASSPWTGGSYEQYF. In DNA, the CDR3 is TGTGCCAGCAGCCCGTGGACAGGGGGCTCCTACGAGCAGTACTTC.

V gene TRBV3-1 (or the pseudogene TRBV3-2) combines with J gene TRBJ1-1; the D is unclear. The CDR3 is 13 residues long. Germline lookup yields CDR1 LGHDT and CDR2 YNNKEL (reference sequence). Between the trimmed V and J ends, which lost 2 bases and 0 bases, there was a span of 4 bases. The CDR3 coding sequence is TGTGCCAGCAGCCAATATATGAACACTGAAGCTTTCTTT. Translation: CASSQYMNTEAFF.

This clone has a handful of counts. The rearrangement links TRBV5-6 to TRBJ1-2; tentatively, D is TRBD1 (6 bases). The length of the CDR3 is 13 residues. Germline V lookup: CDR1 SGHDT, CDR2 YYEEEE. V was cut by 4 bases and J by 8 bases, with 15 bases left in between. The CDR3 DNA reads TGTGCCAGCAGCATAGGACAGTCGGGAGGCTACACCTTC. It specifies CASSIGQSGGYTF.

V gene TRBV4-1 combines with J gene TRBJ1-6, with D maybe TRBD1 (5 bases). Germline values: CDR1 MGHRA, CDR2 YSYEKL. The CDR3 consists of 17 residues. V was clipped by 0 bases and J by 5 bases, with 14 bases between them. The CDR3 DNA reads TGCGCCAGCAGCCAAGATCCCGGCAGGGCCAATAATTCACCCCTCCACTTT. This gives the protein CASSQDPGRANNSPLHF.

V and J are TRBV20-1 and TRBJ1-1, with D unclear. Germline V gives CDR1 DFQATT, CDR2 SNEGSKA (reference sequence). The length of the CDR3 is 11 residues. Between the trimmed V and J ends, which lost 5 bases and 5 bases, there was a span of 9 bases. CDR3 nucleotides: TGCAGTGCTGAACCGAGGACTGAAGCTTTCTTT. Amino acid sequence: CSAEPRTEAFF.

J is TRBJ2-1 and V is TRBV5-1; perhaps TRBD1 as D (6 bases). V was shortened by 4 bases and J by 1 base, with 24 bases between the two germline ends. This CDR3 comprises 19 residues. Germline assignment: CDR1 SGHRS and CDR2 YFSETQ. DNA of the CDR3: TGCGCCAGCAGCCCCCGGAGCGGCAGGGGTGCGCGGTCCTACAATGAGCAGTTCTTC. It codes for CASSPRSGRGARSYNEQFF.

The J gene is TRBJ1-2, the V gene TRBV18, with D perhaps matching TRBD1 (6 bases). The CDR3 is 15 residues long. Looked up from germline, CDR1 is KGHSH and CDR2 is LQKENI. V was trimmed by 3 bases and J by 3 bases, leaving 14 bases between them. The CDR3 sequence: CASSPYREIDYGYTF. The CDR3 DNA sequence: TGTGCCAGCTCACCGTACAGGGAGATCGACTATGGCTACACCTTC.

This chain joins TRBV27 and TRBJ1-5; 7 nucleotides line up with TRBD1. Germline CDR1 MNHEY, CDR2 SMNVEV (reference sequence). With 8 bases clipped from V and 3 bases from J, the junction kept 1 base outside the gene matches. The CDR3 consists of 12 residues. CDR3 loop: CASGTVNQPQHF. The CDR3 nucleotides are TGTGCCAGCGGGACAGTCAATCAGCCCCAGCATTTT.

The rearrangement links TRBV6-5 to TRBJ2-2, with D perhaps TRBD1 (6 bases). Germline V CDR1 and CDR2: MNHEY, SVGAGI. The CDR3 runs to 14 residues. The ends were cut back, 11 bases at V and 1 base at J, with 14 bases in the middle. The CDR3 region has the DNA TGTGCCTCCAGGGGTGGCAGGAACACCGGGGAGCTGTTTTTT. Its translation: CASRGGRNTGELFF.

This chain connects TRBV11-2 to TRBJ1-2; perhaps TRBD1 as D (5 bases). CDR1 SGHAT and CDR2 FQNNGV come from the germline V gene. The length of the CDR3 is 15 residues. V lost 0 bases and J 6 bases, leaving 14 bases between the germline ends. CDR3: CASSLDPNRPNGYTF. CDR3 bases: TGTGCCAGCAGCTTAGATCCGAACAGGCCTAATGGCTACACCTTC. The full variable domain, rest sourced from reference TRBV11-2 and TRBJ1-2, is EAGVAQSPRYKIIEKRQSVAFWCNPISGHATLYWYQQILGQGPKLLIQFQNNGVVDDSQLPKDRFSAERLKGVDSTLKIQPAKLEDSAVYLCASSLDPNRPNGYTFGSGTRLTVV.

The rearrangement joins TRBV2 to TRBJ1-2, with 8 nucleotides matching TRBD1. This CDR3 is built from 14 residues. The trim removed 4 bases at V and 4 bases at J, leaving 5 bases unmatched. CDR1 is SNHLY and CDR2 is FYNNEI in the germline V gene. The chain's CDR3 is CASSAQGAIYGYTF. Here the CDR3 DNA reads TGTGCCAGCAGTGCCCAGGGGGCTATCTATGGCTACACCTTC.

The V gene is TRBV5-8, the J gene TRBJ1-1; D not certain. Trimming removed 3 bases at V and 1 base at J, with 19 bases between. CDR3 length: 17 amino acids. Germline-derived CDR1 and CDR2 are SGHTS and YDEGEE. CDR3 nucleotides: TGTGCCAGCAGCTCCCCTCGCCTTTGGACTAAGAACACTGAAGCTTTCTTT. Encoded protein: CASSSPRLWTKNTEAFF.

This clone was seen once. Written as DNA, the CDR3 is TGTGCCAGCAGCCCTCTGGGGACAGGGGGGCAGCCCCAGCATTTT. Translated: CASSPLGTGGQPQHF. The chain links TRBV7-2 to TRBJ1-5; 11 positions match TRBD1. The germline V gene has CDR1 SGHTA and CDR2 FQGNSA. The V and J ends lost 5 bases and 7 bases, in that order; junction bases with no gene match: 7. This CDR3 has 15 residues. The variable domain in full, completed from reference TRBV7-2 and TRBJ1-5, reads GAGVSQSPSNKVTEKGKDVELRCDPISGHTALYWYRQSLGQGLEFLIYFQGNSAPDKSGLPSDRFSAERTGGSVSTLTIQRTQQEDSAVYLCASSPLGTGGQPQHFGDGTRLSIL.

The V gene is TRBV19, the J gene TRBJ2-2, with D hard to call. CDR1 and CDR2 (germline): LNHDA, SQIVND (reference sequence). V shed 5 bases and J shed 8 bases, with 6 bases lying between them. The CDR3 is made up of 11 amino acids. DNA for the CDR3: TGTGCCAGTAGTCTCTATGGGGAGCTGTTTTTT. This encodes CASSLYGELFF.

This chain connects TRBV6-5 to TRBJ1-1; D is possibly TRBD1 (5 bases). Trimming cost V 6 bases and J 4 bases, with 12 bases left between them. Germline CDR1 and CDR2: MNHEY and SVGAGI. This CDR3 contains 13 residues. In DNA form, the CDR3 reads TGTGCCAGCAGCCCGGGGGGGGGCACTGAAGCTTTCTTT. Amino acids: CASSPGGGTEAFF.

The rearrangement uses TRBV5-1 and TRBJ2-1, with 14 bases that match TRBD2. Trimming took 4 bases from V and 10 from J; bases not matched to a gene: 10. The CDR3 sequence is 16 residues long. CDR1 SGHRS and CDR2 YFSETQ come from the germline V gene. CDR3 residues: CASSPGGLAGGEEQFF. The CDR3 DNA follows: TGCGCCAGCAGCCCGGGCGGACTAGCGGGGGGAGAAGAGCAGTTCTTC.

The V and J genes are TRBV18 and TRBJ2-3; TRBD1 matches 8 bases. CDR1 and CDR2 from the germline V gene are KGHSH and LQKENI. V was pared by 5 bases and J by 6 bases, with 13 bases of the junction left unmatched. The CDR3 sequence is 16 residues long. The CDR3 reads CASSAPSRGHKDTQYF. The DNA for the CDR3 is TGTGCCAGCTCAGCGCCCAGCAGGGGGCATAAGGATACGCAGTATTTT.

This clone was picked up one time. The V gene is TRBV15, the J gene TRBJ1-3; no reliable D call. The germline CDR1 and CDR2 sequences are LNHNV and YYDKDF (reference sequence). The CDR3 consists of 15 residues. The germline V and J ends were trimmed by 0 bases and 2 bases, with 8 bases remaining between them. CDR3 amino acids: CATSRDYQTGNTIYF. DNA of the CDR3: TGTGCCACCAGCAGAGATTACCAGACTGGAAACACCATATATTTT.

This chain links TRBV15 with TRBJ1-5; D is perhaps TRBD1 (6 bases). The germline V and J ends were trimmed by 6 bases and 1 base, with 19 bases remaining between them. CDR1 is LNHNV and CDR2 is YYDKDF in the germline V gene (reference sequence). The CDR3 has 17 residues. The CDR3 DNA is TGTGCCACCAGAGGGGGGGAAGGGATTTTAAGCAATCAGCCCCAGCATTTT. Translation: CATRGGEGILSNQPQHF.

The chain recombines TRBV7-6 with TRBJ1-4, with D perhaps matching TRBD1 (5 bases). The germline gives CDR1 SGHVS, CDR2 FNYEAQ. Trimming took 4 bases from V and 13 from J, leaving 13 bases between them. There are 12 residues in the CDR3. The CDR3 sequence: CASSWQGGGLFF. CDR3 nucleotide sequence: TGTGCCAGCAGCTGGCAGGGAGGTGGACTGTTTTTT.

V and J are TRBV18 and TRBJ1-2; D is uncertain. Trimming took 2 bases from V and 7 from J, leaving 14 bases between them. There are 14 residues in the CDR3. Per the germline V gene, CDR1 is KGHSH and CDR2 is LQKENI. CDR3 nucleotide sequence: TGTGCCAGCTCACCAATAAAAGAGACTGCTGGCTACACCTTC. It is translated as CASSPIKETAGYTF. The full variable domain, rest sourced from reference TRBV18 and TRBJ1-2, is NAGVMQNPRHLVRRRGQEARLRCSPMKGHSHVYWYRQLPEEGLKFMVYLQKENIIDESGMPKERFSAEFPKEGPSILRIQQVVRGDSAAYFCASSPIKETAGYTFGSGTRLTVV.

The V and J genes are TRBV15 and TRBJ1-1; TRBD1 might be the D (6 bases). Trimming stripped 4 bases from V and 4 bases from J, with 10 bases between. Germline V gives CDR1 LNHNV, CDR2 YYDKDF (reference sequence). The CDR3 extends over 13 amino acids. This CDR3 reads CATSTTGITEAFF. CDR3 nucleotides: TGTGCCACCAGCACTACAGGGATCACTGAAGCTTTCTTT.